This T cell receptor beta chain was observed in a study of shared clonotypes between healthy human individuals. Study-wide results and limits: Shared clonotypes across all four donors exceeded non-shared ones in generation probability.

Worth noting for this clone: Antigen: not known.

The donors were all Caucasian adults (living in Nashville, Tennessee). Germline loops: CDR1 SNHLY, CDR2 FYNNEI. This CDR3 has 12 residues. V was shortened by 3 bases and J by 6 bases, with 9 bases between the two germline ends. The authors split each subset's genomic DNA evenly across several immunoSEQ plates. Libraries were prepared by immunoSEQ multiplex PCR; TCRdb keeps only in-frame clonotypes and omits some of them. The sample lists about 530,000 clones, 95% to 97% occurring once. Specimen: naive CD4+ T cells sorted from blood. Noted subset: CD45RA+ positively selected. The clonotype comes from a woman aged 25 to 45 in good health. V usage is TRBV2 and J usage is TRBJ2-7, with no clear D. The CDR3 protein is CASSEGRVEQYF. The DNA of the CDR3 is TGTGCCAGCAGTGAGGGAAGGGTCGAGCAGTACTTC.